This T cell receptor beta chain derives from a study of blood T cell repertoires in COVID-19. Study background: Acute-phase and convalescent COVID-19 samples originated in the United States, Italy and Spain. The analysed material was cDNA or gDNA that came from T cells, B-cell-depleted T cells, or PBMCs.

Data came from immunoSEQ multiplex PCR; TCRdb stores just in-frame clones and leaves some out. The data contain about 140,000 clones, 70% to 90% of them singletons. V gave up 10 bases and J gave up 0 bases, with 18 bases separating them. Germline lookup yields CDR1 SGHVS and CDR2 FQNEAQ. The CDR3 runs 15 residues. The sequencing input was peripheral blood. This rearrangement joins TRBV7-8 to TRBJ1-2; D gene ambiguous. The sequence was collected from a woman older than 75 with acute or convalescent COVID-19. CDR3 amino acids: CATGTLGGSNYGYTF. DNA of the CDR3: TGTGCCACAGGCACCTTGGGAGGTTCTAACTATGGCTACACCTTC. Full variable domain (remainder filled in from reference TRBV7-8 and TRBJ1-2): GAGVSQSPRYKVAKRGQDVALRCDPISGHVSLFWYQQALGQGPEFLTYFQNEAQLDKSGLPSDRFFAERPEGSVSTLKIQRTQQEDSAVYLCATGTLGGSNYGYTFGSGTRLTVV.